These 13 T cell receptor beta chains share one sample of origin, sequenced in a study of identical twins. One entry per CDR3 protein results from TCRdb running MiXCR on the 5' RACE reads. The sample has about 900,000 distinct CDR3 sequences; 9% to 15% are singletons. These sequences were also reported in another study, on yellow fever vaccine responses in identical twins.

The sample consisted of PBMCs. The receptors were sampled from a woman younger than 35 in good health.

The genes are TRBV11-3 and TRBJ2-7; D remains ambiguous. The germline gives CDR1 SGHNT, CDR2 YENEEA. The germline V and J ends were trimmed by 1 base and 3 bases, with 7 bases remaining between them. This CDR3 is 13 amino acids long. CDR3 nucleotides: TGTGCCAGCAGCTTAGTAGCCCACTACGAGCAGTACTTC. Its protein is CASSLVAHYEQYF.

There are a few counts of this clonotype. J is TRBJ2-2 and V is TRBV3-1; 11 bases are a match to TRBD2. The CDR3 contains 17 residues. Germline V CDR1 and CDR2: LGHDT, YNNKEL (reference sequence). V lost 4 bases to trimming and J lost 6 bases; unmatched junction nucleotides: 10. The CDR3 nucleotides are TGTGCCAGCAGCCTCGACAATAGCGGGGGGGCCCCCGGGGAGCTGTTTTTT. Encoded protein: CASSLDNSGGAPGELFF.

In this sample, this clonotype turned up many times. The CDR3 spells CASKKTGNNEQFF. In DNA form, the CDR3 reads TGTGCCAGCAAGAAAACGGGGAACAATGAGCAGTTCTTC. The chain links TRBV6-1 to TRBJ2-1, with D perhaps matching TRBD2 (5 bases). This CDR3 is 13 amino acids long. V shed 7 bases and J shed 5 bases, with 12 bases lying between them. CDR1 MNHNS and CDR2 SASEGT come from the germline V gene.

The table lists this clonotype with a few counts. CDR3 protein: CASSLRDRGREDTEAFF. The CDR3 bases are TGTGCCAGCAGCTTGAGGGACAGGGGGAGGGAAGACACTGAAGCTTTCTTT. The V and J genes are TRBV5-4 and TRBJ1-1, with TRBD1 matching over 11 bases. V lost 1 base and J lost 3; bases outside the gene matches: 8. CDR1 is SGHNT and CDR2 is YYREEE in the germline V gene (reference sequence). CDR3 size: 17 residues.

This clonotype has only a few counts. This sequence joins TRBV9 and TRBJ1-1, with D unclear. Germline CDR1 and CDR2: SGDLS and YYNGEE. CDR3 length: 15 amino acids. Trimming cost V 0 bases and J 6 bases, with 15 bases left between them. The CDR3 DNA follows: TGTGCCAGCAGCGTAGGAGATTCCACGGCCCCTGAAGCTTTCTTT. Protein product: CASSVGDSTAPEAFF.

This clonotype was seen ten or more times. This sequence joins TRBV29-1 and TRBJ2-5; 7 bases match TRBD1. The germline gives CDR1 SQVTM, CDR2 ANQGSEA. Trimming cost V 2 bases and J 1 base; bases outside gene matches: 1. This CDR3 is built from 13 residues. The CDR3 region is CSVERGRQETQYF. The CDR3 DNA is TGCAGCGTTGAAAGGGGGCGCCAAGAGACCCAGTACTTC.

This clonotype was counted only a few times. The chain uses TRBV6-5 and TRBJ2-3; D gene uncertain. Germline V gene data show CDR1 as MNHEY and CDR2 as SVGAGI. V lost 0 bases and J lost 5, with 12 bases in between. This CDR3 is built from 15 residues. CDR3 nucleotide sequence: TGTGCCAGCAGTTACTCGGCGCAGGCTGGAGATACGCAGTATTTT. Protein sequence: CASSYSAQAGDTQYF.

The chain combines TRBV14 with TRBJ2-1; D not certain. The V gene lost 4 bases and the J gene lost 4 bases, with 14 bases spanning the gap. Germline V gives CDR1 SGHDN, CDR2 FVKESK. The CDR3 covers 15 residues. The CDR3 DNA reads TGTGCCAGCAGCCCTTTGCTGGGAAATTACAATGAGCAGTTCTTC. This gives the protein CASSPLLGNYNEQFF.

The rearrangement joins TRBV6-1 to TRBJ2-7; 11 bases map to TRBD1. The V and J ends lost 6 bases and 7 bases, in that order; junction bases with no gene match: 8. Germline CDR1 is MNHNS and CDR2 is SASEGT. The CDR3 is made up of 14 amino acids. CDR3 in DNA: TGTGCCAGCAGCCCCGGACAGGGGGCACGAGAGCAGTACGTC. It specifies CASSPGQGAREQYV.

The chain is built from TRBV27 and TRBJ2-7, with D possibly called TRBD1 or TRBD2 (5 bases each). V was clipped by 8 bases and J by 3 bases, with 14 bases between them. This CDR3 contains 13 residues. Germline V gene data show CDR1 as MNHEY and CDR2 as SMNVEV (reference sequence). CDR3 sequence (DNA): TGTGCCAGCGGTTGGGGGAGCGGCTACGAGCAGTACTTC. Amino acid sequence: CASGWGSGYEQYF.

Ten or more counts support this clonotype. The J gene is TRBJ1-1, the V gene TRBV5-1; D is perhaps TRBD1 (6 bases). Germline-derived CDR1 and CDR2 are SGHRS and YFSETQ. The CDR3 has 14 residues. The V end lost 0 bases, the J end lost 8 bases, and 14 bases lay between the germline ends. For the CDR3, the DNA is TGCGCCAGCAGCTTGGGACAGGCCCGGCCCGAAGCTTTCTTT. Translation gives CASSLGQARPEAFF.

The chain combines TRBV14 with TRBJ1-1, with 12 bases matching TRBD1. Germline CDR1 is SGHDN and CDR2 is FVKESK. Trimming cost V 8 bases and J 0 bases; bases outside gene matches: 4. The CDR3 has 15 amino acids. CDR3 sequence: CASVGQGAMNTEAFF. DNA for the CDR3: TGTGCCAGCGTGGGACAGGGGGCAATGAACACTGAAGCTTTCTTT.

This clonotype appeared many times. The chain links TRBV7-9 to TRBJ2-1; possibly TRBD1 for D (6 bases). Germline V gene sequence: CDR1 SEHNR, CDR2 FQNEAQ (reference sequence). This CDR3 region has 14 residues. V gave up 1 base and J gave up 8 bases, with 12 bases separating them. The CDR3 nucleotides read TGTGCCAGCAGCTTAGTACAGGGAAATTATGAGCAGTTCTTC. Residues: CASSLVQGNYEQFF.